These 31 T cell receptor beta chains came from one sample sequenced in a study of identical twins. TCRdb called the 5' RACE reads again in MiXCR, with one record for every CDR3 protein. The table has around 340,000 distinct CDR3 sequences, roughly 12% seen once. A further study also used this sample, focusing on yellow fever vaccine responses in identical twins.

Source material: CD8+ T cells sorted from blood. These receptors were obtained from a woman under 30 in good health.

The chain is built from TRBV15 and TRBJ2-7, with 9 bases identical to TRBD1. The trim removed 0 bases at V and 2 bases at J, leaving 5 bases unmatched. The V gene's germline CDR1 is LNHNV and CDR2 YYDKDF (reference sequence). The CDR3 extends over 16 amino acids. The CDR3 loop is CATSRDVGQGTYEQYF. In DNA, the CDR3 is TGTGCCACCAGCAGAGATGTCGGACAGGGGACCTACGAGCAGTACTTC.

The CDR3 loop reads CASSFRGGSEQFF. The CDR3 DNA is TGTGCCAGCAGTTTTCGGGGGGGCAGTGAGCAGTTCTTC. The chain carries TRBV12-3 or TRBV12-4 and TRBJ2-1; 8 bases agree with TRBD2. The CDR3 loop spans 13 amino acids. With V trimmed by 3 bases and J by 9 bases, 4 bases remained unmatched.

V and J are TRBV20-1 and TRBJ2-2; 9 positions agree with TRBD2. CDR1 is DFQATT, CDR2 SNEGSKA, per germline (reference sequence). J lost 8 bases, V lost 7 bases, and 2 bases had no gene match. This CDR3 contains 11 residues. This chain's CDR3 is CSGLAGGELFF. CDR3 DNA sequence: TGCAGTGGGCTAGCGGGAGGGGAGCTGTTTTTT.

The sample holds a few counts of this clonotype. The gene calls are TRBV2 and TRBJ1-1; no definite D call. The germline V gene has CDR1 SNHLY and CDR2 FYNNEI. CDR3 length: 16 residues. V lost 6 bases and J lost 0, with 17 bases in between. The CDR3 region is CASRLRTPAMNTEAFF. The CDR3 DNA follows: TGTGCCAGCAGGCTTCGGACCCCAGCAATGAACACTGAAGCTTTCTTT.

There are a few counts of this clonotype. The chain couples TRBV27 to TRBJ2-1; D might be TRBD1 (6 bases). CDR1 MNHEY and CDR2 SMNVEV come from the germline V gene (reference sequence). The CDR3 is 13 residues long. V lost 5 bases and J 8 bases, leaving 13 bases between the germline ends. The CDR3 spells CASSPYRADEQFF. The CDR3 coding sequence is TGTGCCAGCAGTCCGTACAGGGCTGATGAGCAGTTCTTC.

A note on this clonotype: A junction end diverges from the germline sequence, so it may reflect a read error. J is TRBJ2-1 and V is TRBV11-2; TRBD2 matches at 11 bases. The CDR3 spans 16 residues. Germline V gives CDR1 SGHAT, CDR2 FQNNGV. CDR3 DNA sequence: TGTGCCAGCAGCCCCACTAGCGGGAGCTCCCACAATGAGCAGTTCTTC. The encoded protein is CASSPTSGSSHNEQFF.

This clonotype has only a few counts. This CDR3 is CSVVPTSGSNNEQFF. CDR3 coding DNA: TGCAGCGTGGTCCCCACTAGCGGGAGCAACAATGAGCAGTTCTTC. V gene TRBV29-1 combines with J gene TRBJ2-1, with 11 bases identical to TRBD2. J was trimmed by 5 bases and V by 6 bases; bases with no gene match: 9. From germline, CDR1 is SQVTM and CDR2 ANQGSEA. The length of the CDR3 is 15 residues.

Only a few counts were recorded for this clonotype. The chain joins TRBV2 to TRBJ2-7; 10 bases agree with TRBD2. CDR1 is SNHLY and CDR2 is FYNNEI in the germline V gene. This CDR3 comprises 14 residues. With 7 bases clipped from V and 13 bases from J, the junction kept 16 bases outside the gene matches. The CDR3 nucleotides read TGTGCCAGCACCCCCGGGCTAGCGGGAGCCGAACCATACTTC. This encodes CASTPGLAGAEPYF.

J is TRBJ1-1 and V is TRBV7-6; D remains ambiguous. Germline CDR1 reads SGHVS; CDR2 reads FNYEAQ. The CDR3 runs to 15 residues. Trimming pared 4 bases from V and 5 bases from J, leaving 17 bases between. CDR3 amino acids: CASSSPGLVETEAFF. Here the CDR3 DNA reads TGTGCCAGCAGCTCGCCTGGCCTGGTGGAGACTGAAGCTTTCTTT.

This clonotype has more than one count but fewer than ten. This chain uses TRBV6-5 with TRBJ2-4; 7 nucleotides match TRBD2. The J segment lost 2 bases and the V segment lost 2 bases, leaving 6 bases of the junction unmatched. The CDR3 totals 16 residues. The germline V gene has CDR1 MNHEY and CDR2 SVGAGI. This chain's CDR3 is CASSYLAVETKNIQYF. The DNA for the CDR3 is TGTGCCAGCAGTTACCTAGCGGTTGAGACCAAAAACATTCAGTACTTC.

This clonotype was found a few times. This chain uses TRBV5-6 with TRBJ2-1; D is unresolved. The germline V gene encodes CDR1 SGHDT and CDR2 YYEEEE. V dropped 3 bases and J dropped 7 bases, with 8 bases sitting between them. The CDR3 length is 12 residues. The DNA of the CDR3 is TGTGCCAGCAGCTCTACCGTGAATGAGCAGTTCTTC. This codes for CASSSTVNEQFF.

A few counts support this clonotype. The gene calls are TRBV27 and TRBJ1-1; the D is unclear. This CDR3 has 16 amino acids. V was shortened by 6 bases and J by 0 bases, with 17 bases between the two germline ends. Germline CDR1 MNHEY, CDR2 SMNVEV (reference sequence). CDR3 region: CASSPTLGFMNTEAFF. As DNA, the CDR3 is TGTGCCAGCAGCCCAACACTAGGGTTTATGAACACTGAAGCTTTCTTT.

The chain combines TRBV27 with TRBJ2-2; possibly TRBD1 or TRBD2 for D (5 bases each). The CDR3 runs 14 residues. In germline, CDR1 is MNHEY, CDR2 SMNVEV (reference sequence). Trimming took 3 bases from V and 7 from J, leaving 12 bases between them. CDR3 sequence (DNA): TGTGCCAGCAGTTTCGGGGCCCTGGGCGGGGAGCTGTTTTTT. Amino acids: CASSFGALGGELFF.

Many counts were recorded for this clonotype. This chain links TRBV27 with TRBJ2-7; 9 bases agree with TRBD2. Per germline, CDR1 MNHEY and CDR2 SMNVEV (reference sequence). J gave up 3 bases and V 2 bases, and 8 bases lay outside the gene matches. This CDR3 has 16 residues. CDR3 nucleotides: TGTGCCAGCAGTTTAAGCGGGGGGAATAGGTTCTACGAGCAGTACTTC. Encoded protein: CASSLSGGNRFYEQYF.

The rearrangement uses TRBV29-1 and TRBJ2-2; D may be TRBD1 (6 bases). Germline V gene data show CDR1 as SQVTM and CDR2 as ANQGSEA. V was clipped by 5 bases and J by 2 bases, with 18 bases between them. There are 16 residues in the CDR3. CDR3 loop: CSVWSSGQFNTGELFF. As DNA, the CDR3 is TGCAGCGTTTGGTCCTCCGGACAGTTTAACACCGGGGAGCTGTTTTTT.

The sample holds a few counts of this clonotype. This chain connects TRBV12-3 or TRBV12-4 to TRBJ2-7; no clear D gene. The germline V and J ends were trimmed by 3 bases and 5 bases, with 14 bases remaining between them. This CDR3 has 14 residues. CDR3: CASSFALMLDEQYF. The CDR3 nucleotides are TGTGCCAGCAGTTTCGCCCTAATGTTGGACGAGCAGTACTTC.

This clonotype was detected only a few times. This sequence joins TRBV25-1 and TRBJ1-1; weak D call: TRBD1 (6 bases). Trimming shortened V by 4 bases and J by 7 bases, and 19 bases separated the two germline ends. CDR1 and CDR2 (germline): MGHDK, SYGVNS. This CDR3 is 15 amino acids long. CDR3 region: CASSARQESGGEAFF. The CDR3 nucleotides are TGTGCCAGCAGTGCCCGACAGGAGAGCGGGGGTGAAGCTTTCTTT.

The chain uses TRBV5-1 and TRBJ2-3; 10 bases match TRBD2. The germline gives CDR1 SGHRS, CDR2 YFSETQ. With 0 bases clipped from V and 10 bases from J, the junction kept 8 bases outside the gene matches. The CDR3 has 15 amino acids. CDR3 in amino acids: CASSLAGTSAIPQYF. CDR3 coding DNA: TGCGCCAGCAGCTTGGCCGGGACTAGCGCAATCCCGCAGTATTTT. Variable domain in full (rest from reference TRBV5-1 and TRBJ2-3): KAGVTQTPRYLIKTRGQQVTLSCSPISGHRSVSWYQQTPGQGLQFLFEYFSETQRNKGNFPGRFSGRQFSNSRSEMNVSTLELGDSALYLCASSLAGTSAIPQYFGPGTRLTVL.

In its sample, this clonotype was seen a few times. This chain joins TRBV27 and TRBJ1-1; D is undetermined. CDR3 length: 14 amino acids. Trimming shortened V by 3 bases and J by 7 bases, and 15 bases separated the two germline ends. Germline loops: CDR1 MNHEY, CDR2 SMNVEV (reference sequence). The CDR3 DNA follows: TGTGCCAGCAGTTTCGCTGTCGGCGGACTTGAAGCTTTCTTT. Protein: CASSFAVGGLEAFF.

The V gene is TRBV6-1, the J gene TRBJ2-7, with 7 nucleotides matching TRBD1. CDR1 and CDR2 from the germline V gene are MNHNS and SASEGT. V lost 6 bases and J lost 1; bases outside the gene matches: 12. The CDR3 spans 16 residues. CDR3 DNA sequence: TGTGCCAGCAGCCTATACGACAGGGAGCCTTCCTACGAGCAGTACTTC. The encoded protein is CASSLYDREPSYEQYF.

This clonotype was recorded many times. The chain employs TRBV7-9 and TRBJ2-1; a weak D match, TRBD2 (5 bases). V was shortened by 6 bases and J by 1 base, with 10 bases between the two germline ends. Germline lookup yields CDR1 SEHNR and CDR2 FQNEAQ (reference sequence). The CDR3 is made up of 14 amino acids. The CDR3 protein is CASRVSASYNEQFF. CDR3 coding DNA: TGTGCCAGCAGGGTTAGCGCGTCCTACAATGAGCAGTTCTTC. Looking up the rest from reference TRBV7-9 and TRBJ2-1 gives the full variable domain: DTGVSQNPRHKITKRGQNVTFRCDPISEHNRLYWYRQTLGQGPEFLTYFQNEAQLEKSRLLSDRFSAERPKGSFSTLEIQRTEQGDSAMYLCASRVSASYNEQFFGPGTRLTVL.

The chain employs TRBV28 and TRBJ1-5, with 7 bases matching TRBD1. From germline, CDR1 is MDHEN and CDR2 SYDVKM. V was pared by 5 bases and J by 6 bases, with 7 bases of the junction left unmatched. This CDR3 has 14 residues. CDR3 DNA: TGTGCCAGCAGTGAGACAGGGCTGAGTCAGCCCCAGCATTTT. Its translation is CASSETGLSQPQHF.

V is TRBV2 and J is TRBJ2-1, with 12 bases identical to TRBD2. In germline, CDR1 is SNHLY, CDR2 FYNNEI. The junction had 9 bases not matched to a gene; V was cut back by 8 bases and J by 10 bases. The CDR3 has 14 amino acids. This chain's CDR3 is CASQTSGRMKEQFF. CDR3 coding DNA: TGTGCCAGCCAGACTAGCGGGAGAATGAAGGAGCAGTTCTTC. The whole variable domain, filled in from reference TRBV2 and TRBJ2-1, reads EPEVTQTPSHQVTQMGQEVILRCVPISNHLYFYWYRQILGQKVEFLVSFYNNEISEKSEIFDDQFSVERPDGSNFTLKIRSTKLEDSAMYFCASQTSGRMKEQFFGPGTRLTVL.

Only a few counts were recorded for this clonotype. Written as DNA, the CDR3 is TGTGCCAGCAGCGTTCTAGCGACCGGGGAGCTGTTTTTT. Amino acid sequence: CASSVLATGELFF. The J gene is TRBJ2-2, the V gene TRBV6-2 or TRBV6-3, with D tentatively TRBD2 (6 bases). Per the germline V gene, CDR1 is MNHEY and CDR2 is SVGEGT. The CDR3 totals 13 residues. V dropped 6 bases and J dropped 5 bases, with 10 bases sitting between them.

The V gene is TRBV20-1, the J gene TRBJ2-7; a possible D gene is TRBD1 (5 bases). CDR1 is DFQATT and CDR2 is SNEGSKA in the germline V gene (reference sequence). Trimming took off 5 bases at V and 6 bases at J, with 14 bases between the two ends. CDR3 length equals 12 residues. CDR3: CSALRVPGEQYV. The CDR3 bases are TGCAGTGCTCTCAGGGTTCCTGGCGAGCAGTACGTC.

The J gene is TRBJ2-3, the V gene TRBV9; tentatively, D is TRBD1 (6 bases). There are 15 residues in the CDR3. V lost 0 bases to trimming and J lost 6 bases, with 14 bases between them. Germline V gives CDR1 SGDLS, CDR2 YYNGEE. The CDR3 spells CASSVAVGAPDTQYF. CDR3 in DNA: TGTGCCAGCAGCGTAGCCGTGGGGGCTCCTGATACGCAGTATTTT.

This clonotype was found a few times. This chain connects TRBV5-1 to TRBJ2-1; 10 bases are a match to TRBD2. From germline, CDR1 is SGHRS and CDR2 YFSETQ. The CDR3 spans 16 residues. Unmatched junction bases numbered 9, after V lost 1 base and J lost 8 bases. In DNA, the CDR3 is TGCGCCAGCAGCTTGTGGCCCCTAGCGGGAGCCGATGAGCAGTTCTTC. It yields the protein CASSLWPLAGADEQFF.

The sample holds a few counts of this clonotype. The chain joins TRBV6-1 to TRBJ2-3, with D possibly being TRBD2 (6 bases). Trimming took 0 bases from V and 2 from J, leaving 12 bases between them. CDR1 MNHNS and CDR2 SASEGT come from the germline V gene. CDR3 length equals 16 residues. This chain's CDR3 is CASSEAWRGFTDTQYF. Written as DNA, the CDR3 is TGTGCCAGCAGTGAAGCTTGGCGGGGATTCACAGATACGCAGTATTTT.

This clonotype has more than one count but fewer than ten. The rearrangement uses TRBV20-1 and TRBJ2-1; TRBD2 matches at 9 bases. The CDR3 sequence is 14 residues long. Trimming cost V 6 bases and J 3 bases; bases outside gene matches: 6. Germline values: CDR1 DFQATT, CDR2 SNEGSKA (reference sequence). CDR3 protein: CSAPGLANYNEQFF. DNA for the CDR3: TGCAGTGCCCCGGGACTAGCTAACTACAATGAGCAGTTCTTC.

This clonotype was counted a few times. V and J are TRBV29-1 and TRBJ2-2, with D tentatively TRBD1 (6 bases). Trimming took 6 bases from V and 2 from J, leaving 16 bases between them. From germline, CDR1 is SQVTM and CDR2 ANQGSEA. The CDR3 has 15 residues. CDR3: CSVGAGADNTGELFF. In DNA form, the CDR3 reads TGCAGCGTCGGGGCAGGGGCAGACAACACCGGGGAGCTGTTTTTT.

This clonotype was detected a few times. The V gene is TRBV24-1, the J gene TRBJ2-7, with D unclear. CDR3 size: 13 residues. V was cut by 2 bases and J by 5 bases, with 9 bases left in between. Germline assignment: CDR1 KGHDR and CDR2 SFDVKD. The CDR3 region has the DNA TGTGCCACCAGTGATTGGGAATTGGACGAGCAGTACTTC. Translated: CATSDWELDEQYF.